These 25 T cell receptor beta chains were all obtained from the same sample, sequenced in a study of blood T cells in healthy people across ages. Through a sample-barcoded 5' primer and a J-beta primer mix, a second PCR was run for roughly 6 to 12 cycles. From the 5' RACE reads, TCRdb called clonotypes with MiXCR, one entry per CDR3 protein. The data contain 1.5 million or so distinct CDR3 sequences, about 45% of them seen just once; the ten biggest clones take up over 3.5%. Sequencing used blood. The receptors were gathered from a young woman in good health.

This clonotype is a singleton in its sample. This chain joins TRBV30 and TRBJ2-1, with D hard to call. Germline V gene data show CDR1 as GTSNPN and CDR2 as SVGIG (reference sequence). CDR3 size: 13 residues. With 2 bases removed from V and 0 bases from J, the gap between germline ends came to 5 bases. CDR3 residues: CAWSWASYNEQFF. Written as DNA, the CDR3 is TGTGCCTGGAGTTGGGCCTCCTACAATGAGCAGTTCTTC.

About this clonotype itself: A much bigger clone sits one base away, suggesting this may be a read error. This chain connects TRBV12-3 or TRBV12-4 to TRBJ1-2, with 7 bases fitting TRBD1. CDR3 length: 12 amino acids. CDR3: CASSSGGYGYAF. For the CDR3, the DNA is TGTGCCAGCAGCTCAGGGGGTTATGGCTACGCCTTC.

This clonotype was observed a handful of times. The rearrangement uses TRBV7-2 and TRBJ2-3; either TRBD1 or TRBD2 may supply D (5 bases each). Trimming removed 4 bases from V and 4 bases from J, with 18 bases in between. The CDR3 sequence is 16 residues long. Germline CDR1 SGHTA, CDR2 FQGNSA. The CDR3 nucleotides are TGTGCCAGCAGCTCTCAGGGTGCGGGCACCCCAGATACGCAGTATTTT. It translates to CASSSQGAGTPDTQYF.

This chain joins TRBV27 and TRBJ2-7, with 9 bases fitting TRBD2. The CDR3 length is 14 residues. The V segment lost 4 bases and the J segment 0 bases; nucleotides outside the gene matches: 1. Germline CDR1 is MNHEY and CDR2 is SMNVEV (reference sequence). The CDR3 bases are TGTGCCAGCAGTTGGACTAGCGACTCCTACGAGCAGTACTTC. Translated, it gives CASSWTSDSYEQYF.

The chain links TRBV11-1 to TRBJ2-1; D may be TRBD1 (5 bases). V dropped 5 bases and J dropped 5 bases, with 10 bases sitting between them. CDR1 SGHAT and CDR2 FQDESV come from the germline V gene (reference sequence). The CDR3 has 13 residues. Here the CDR3 DNA reads TGTGCCAGCAGCCCCTGGGGCAACAATGAGCAGTTCTTC. Translation gives CASSPWGNNEQFF.

V and J are TRBV10-3 and TRBJ2-3; D is possibly TRBD1 or TRBD2 (6 bases each). Between the trimmed V and J ends, which lost 6 bases and 4 bases, there was a span of 11 bases. Germline V CDR1 and CDR2: ENHRY, SYGVKD. This CDR3 contains 13 residues. In DNA, the CDR3 is TGTGCCATCAGGCCGGGGGCGGCAGATACGCAGTATTTT. As protein: CAIRPGAADTQYF.

This clonotype was counted between two and nine times. This chain uses TRBV7-2 with TRBJ2-5; tentative D call: TRBD2 (5 bases). Germline V CDR1 and CDR2: SGHTA, FQGNSA. This CDR3 has 13 residues. Trimming removed 5 bases at V and 11 bases at J, with 18 bases between. This CDR3 is CASSPTRVNEQYF. The CDR3 DNA is TGTGCCAGCAGCCCCACTAGAGTCAATGAGCAGTACTTC.

The CDR3 sequence is CSVPPGLAGASSYNEQFF. In nucleotides, the CDR3 is TGCAGTGTTCCGCCGGGACTAGCAGGAGCTAGCTCCTACAATGAGCAGTTCTTC. The rearrangement links TRBV20-1 to TRBJ2-1, with 9 bases identical to TRBD2. With V trimmed by 7 bases and J by 0 bases, 16 bases remained unmatched. Per the germline V gene, CDR1 is DFQATT and CDR2 is SNEGSKA (reference sequence). The CDR3 runs 18 residues.

This clonotype was seen more than once but under ten times. The gene calls are TRBV14 and TRBJ1-2; TRBD1 is a possible D gene (5 bases). Germline V lookup: CDR1 SGHDN, CDR2 FVKESK. This CDR3 region has 15 residues. The V gene lost 5 bases and the J gene lost 0 bases, with 13 bases spanning the gap. This CDR3 reads CASSDVAGANYGYTF. CDR3 nucleotides: TGTGCCAGCAGCGATGTAGCGGGGGCTAACTATGGCTACACCTTC.

DNA of the CDR3: TGCGCCAGCAGCTTGGACCCCACAGGGATGAACACTGAAGCTTTCTTT. Translating gives CASSLDPTGMNTEAFF. J is TRBJ1-1 and V is TRBV5-1; D is perhaps TRBD1 (6 bases). The CDR3 spans 16 residues. CDR1 is SGHRS, CDR2 YFSETQ, per germline. Between the trimmed V and J ends, which lost 0 bases and 0 bases, there was a span of 12 bases.

The sample holds a few counts of this clonotype. The chain is built from TRBV3-1 and TRBJ2-3, with 11 positions matching TRBD1. Germline loops: CDR1 LGHDT, CDR2 YNNKEL (reference sequence). J was trimmed by 2 bases and V by 7 bases; bases with no gene match: 5. The CDR3 contains 15 residues. Written as DNA, the CDR3 is TGTGCCAGCACCTGGGACAGGGGGAACACAGATACGCAGTATTTT. This sequence encodes CASTWDRGNTDTQYF.

The sample holds a few counts of this clonotype. CDR3 amino acids: CSVELAGFYEQYF. The CDR3 bases are TGCAGCGTGGAACTAGCGGGGTTCTACGAGCAGTACTTC. The chain has TRBV29-1 and TRBJ2-7; 10 bases line up with TRBD2. CDR3 length: 13 residues. The V gene end was trimmed by 6 bases and the J gene end by 3 bases; junction bases not matched to a gene: 5. CDR1 and CDR2 (germline): SQVTM, ANQGSEA.

This clonotype was counted only a few times. The chain recombines TRBV6-2 or TRBV6-3 with TRBJ1-1; D uncertain. Trimming removed 2 bases at V and 3 bases at J, with 19 bases between. CDR1 MNHEY and CDR2 SVGEGT come from the germline V gene. The CDR3 extends over 17 amino acids. The CDR3 here is CASSYRRTRRVDTEAFF. The DNA for the CDR3 is TGTGCCAGCAGTTACAGAAGGACTAGACGGGTGGACACTGAAGCTTTCTTT.

This clonotype was counted once. The rearrangement uses TRBV6-1 and TRBJ1-5; D possibly corresponds to TRBD1 (6 bases). The V gene's germline CDR1 is MNHNS and CDR2 SASEGT. V was shortened by 6 bases and J by 3 bases, with 18 bases between the two germline ends. This CDR3 is 16 amino acids long. The CDR3 protein is CASRGYKVGANQPQHF. In DNA form, the CDR3 reads TGTGCCAGCAGAGGTTACAAGGTGGGGGCCAATCAGCCCCAGCATTTT.

There are a few counts of this clonotype. This chain joins TRBV14 and TRBJ1-2, with D possibly being TRBD1 (5 bases). The V gene lost 0 bases and the J gene lost 9 bases, with 11 bases spanning the gap. The CDR3 sequence is 13 residues long. CDR1 SGHDN and CDR2 FVKESK come from the germline V gene. The CDR3 loop reads CASSQDIRGSYTF. The CDR3 region has the DNA TGTGCCAGCAGCCAAGATATACGGGGCAGCTACACCTTC.

The chain uses TRBV6-5 and TRBJ2-2; 10 bases line up with TRBD1. Per the germline V gene, CDR1 is MNHEY and CDR2 is SVGAGI. The CDR3 has 16 residues. V shed 6 bases and J 3 bases; nucleotides not matched to a gene: 7. As DNA, the CDR3 is TGTGCCAGCAGGCCGAGGGACAGGGGTTACACCGGGGAGCTGTTTTTT. It yields the protein CASRPRDRGYTGELFF.

Concerning this clonotype: At one end the junction does not follow the germline gene, possibly because of a read error. The rearrangement links TRBV27 to TRBJ1-5; no firm D call. Germline lookup yields CDR1 MNHEY and CDR2 SMNVEV (reference sequence). CDR3 size: 15 residues. The CDR3 DNA sequence: TGTGCCAGCAGCTTATGGGGTATGGTCGGTCAGCCCCAGCATTTT. It encodes CASSLWGMVGQPQHF.

This clonotype was picked up a small number of times. This rearrangement joins TRBV4-3 to TRBJ2-7; possible D gene TRBD1, 6 bases. The CDR3 length is 15 residues. Trimming pared 0 bases from V and 3 bases from J, leaving 12 bases between. Looked up from germline, CDR1 is LGHNA and CDR2 is YSLEER. The CDR3 sequence is CASSQEAQGGYEQYF. Here the CDR3 DNA reads TGCGCCAGCAGCCAAGAGGCACAGGGTGGCTACGAGCAGTACTTC.

This clonotype was counted only a few times. J is TRBJ2-7 and V is TRBV5-1; TRBD1 might be the D (6 bases). The length of the CDR3 is 14 residues. Germline V lookup: CDR1 SGHRS, CDR2 YFSETQ. Trimming stripped 4 bases from V and 0 bases from J, with 11 bases between. In nucleotides, the CDR3 is TGCGCCAGCAGCGTACAGGGTAGCTCCTACGAGCAGTACTTC. As protein: CASSVQGSSYEQYF.

This clonotype appeared a few times. This may arise from a read error, as a much more abundant clone is one base away. The rearrangement links TRBV9 to TRBJ2-1, with 11 bases that match TRBD2. Per the germline V gene, CDR1 is SGDLS and CDR2 is YYNGEE. The CDR3 contains 15 residues. CDR3 region: CVSSATSGRLDEQFF. The CDR3 DNA reads as TGTGTCAGCAGCGCTACTAGCGGGAGACTCGATGAGCAGTTCTTC.

The chain couples TRBV20-1 to TRBJ1-2, with 9 bases that match TRBD1. Trimming at V came to 6 bases and at J to 3 bases, leaving 8 bases not matched to a gene. Germline CDR1 and CDR2: DFQATT and SNEGSKA (reference sequence). The CDR3 runs 14 residues. DNA for the CDR3: TGCAGTGCGAACAGGGGGCGCATTCACTATGGCTACACCTTC. Translating it yields CSANRGRIHYGYTF.

The chain is built from TRBV7-2 and TRBJ2-7; 12 nucleotides align to TRBD2. The CDR3 is made up of 16 amino acids. CDR1 SGHTA and CDR2 FQGNSA come from the germline V gene. The V segment lost 5 bases and the J segment 7 bases; nucleotides outside the gene matches: 12. CDR3 sequence (DNA): TGTGCCAGCAGCGCAAGACTAGCGGGAGCCTACAATGAGCAGTACTTC. This codes for CASSARLAGAYNEQYF.

This chain links TRBV7-2 with TRBJ2-5, with no clear D. The CDR3 has 14 amino acids. V gave up 3 bases and J gave up 5 bases, with 13 bases separating them. In germline, CDR1 is SGHTA, CDR2 FQGNSA. The CDR3 sequence: CASSFPSGWETQYF. As DNA, the CDR3 is TGTGCCAGCAGCTTCCCTAGTGGTTGGGAGACCCAGTACTTC.

The chain has TRBV29-1 and TRBJ1-1, with D hard to call. Trimming removed 4 bases at V and 4 bases at J, with 13 bases between. Germline CDR1 reads SQVTM; CDR2 reads ANQGSEA. The CDR3 runs 13 residues. CDR3 DNA: TGCAGCGTTGGTGGAATCCTTGGCACTGAAGCTTTCTTT. Its translation: CSVGGILGTEAFF. The entire variable domain, with the rest obtained from reference TRBV29-1 and TRBJ1-1, is as follows: SAVISQKPSRDICQRGTSLTIQCQVDSQVTMMFWYRQQPGQSLTLIATANQGSEATYESGFVIDKFPISRPNLTFSTLTVSNMSPEDSSIYLCSVGGILGTEAFFGQGTRLTVV.

This clonotype was seen a handful of times. The gene calls are TRBV12-3 or TRBV12-4 and TRBJ1-2, with 9 positions matching TRBD1. The CDR3 runs 15 residues. The V and J ends lost 5 bases and 3 bases, in that order; junction bases with no gene match: 7. This chain's CDR3 is CASSQGQGIYYGYTF. The CDR3 DNA follows: TGTGCCAGCAGTCAAGGACAGGGGATTTACTATGGCTACACCTTC.